Listed here are 5 T cell receptor beta chains from one sample, sequenced in a study of blood T cell repertoires in COVID-19. Profiled with immunoSEQ multiplex PCR; TCRdb holds only in-frame clones, not every one. This table has 65,000 to 90,000 clones, around 88% appearing once. Specimen: peripheral blood. The receptors derive from a man under 40 with acute or convalescent COVID-19.

V gene TRBV11-2 combines with J gene TRBJ2-2; D is undetermined. Germline CDR1 reads SGHAT; CDR2 reads FQNNGV. V was clipped by 4 bases and J by 0 bases, with 9 bases between them. The CDR3 loop spans 15 amino acids. CDR3 DNA sequence: TGTGCCAGCAGCTATAGCAGCGCGAACACCGGGGAGCTGTTTTTT. Encoded protein: CASSYSSANTGELFF.

The chain recombines TRBV5-1 with TRBJ2-2; possible D gene TRBD1, 6 bases. The V gene lost 4 bases and the J gene lost 0 bases, with 10 bases spanning the gap. Germline CDR1 and CDR2: SGHRS and YFSETQ. The CDR3 covers 15 residues. The CDR3: CASSQTGANTGELFF. DNA for the CDR3: TGCGCCAGCAGCCAGACAGGTGCGAACACCGGGGAGCTGTTTTTT.

This clone came up a few times. The J gene is TRBJ1-5, the V gene TRBV18; 8 bases match TRBD1. Trimming removed 3 bases from V and 4 bases from J; junction bases left unmatched: 5. CDR1 and CDR2 from the germline V gene are KGHSH and LQKENI. The length of the CDR3 is 15 residues. The CDR3 DNA follows: TGTGCCAGCTCACCCCAGGGGGCTGGTAATCAGCCCCAGCATTTT. Translation: CASSPQGAGNQPQHF. Based on the CDR3 plus reference TRBV18 and TRBJ1-5, the full variable domain is NAGVMQNPRHLVRRRGQEARLRCSPMKGHSHVYWYRQLPEEGLKFMVYLQKENIIDESGMPKERFSAEFPKEGPSILRIQQVVRGDSAAYFCASSPQGAGNQPQHFGDGTRLSIL.

This clone was picked up a small number of times. The chain has TRBV18 and TRBJ1-6, with TRBD1 as a possible D gene (5 bases). The length of the CDR3 is 16 residues. Deletions cut 3 bases from V and 4 bases from J, with 13 bases between. Germline V lookup: CDR1 KGHSH, CDR2 LQKENI. The CDR3 loop reads CASSPQGLGYNSPLHF. The CDR3 coding sequence is TGTGCCAGCTCACCTCAGGGCCTCGGTTATAATTCACCCCTCCACTTT.

The CDR3 nucleotides read TGTGCCTCGGCGTGGGGCACTGGGGCCAACGTCCTGACTTTC. It specifies CASAWGTGANVLTF. This chain uses TRBV30 with TRBJ2-6; perhaps TRBD1 as D (5 bases). The V gene's germline CDR1 is GTSNPN and CDR2 SVGIG (reference sequence). V lost 7 bases, J lost 2 bases, and 12 bases lay in between. The length of the CDR3 is 14 residues.